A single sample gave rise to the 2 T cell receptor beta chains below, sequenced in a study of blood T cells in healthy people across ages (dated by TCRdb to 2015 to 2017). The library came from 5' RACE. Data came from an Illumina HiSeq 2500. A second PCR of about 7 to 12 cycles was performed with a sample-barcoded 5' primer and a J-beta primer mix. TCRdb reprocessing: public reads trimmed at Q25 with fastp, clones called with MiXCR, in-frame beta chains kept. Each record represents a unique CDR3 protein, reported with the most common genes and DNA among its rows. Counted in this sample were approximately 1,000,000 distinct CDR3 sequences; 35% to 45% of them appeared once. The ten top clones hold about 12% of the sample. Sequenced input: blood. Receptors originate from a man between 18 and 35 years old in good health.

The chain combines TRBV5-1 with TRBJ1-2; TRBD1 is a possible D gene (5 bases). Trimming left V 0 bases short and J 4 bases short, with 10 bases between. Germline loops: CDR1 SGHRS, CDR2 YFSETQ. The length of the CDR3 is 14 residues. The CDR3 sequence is CASSLGQYPYGYTF. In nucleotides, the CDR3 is TGCGCCAGCAGCTTGGGACAGTACCCCTATGGCTACACCTTC.

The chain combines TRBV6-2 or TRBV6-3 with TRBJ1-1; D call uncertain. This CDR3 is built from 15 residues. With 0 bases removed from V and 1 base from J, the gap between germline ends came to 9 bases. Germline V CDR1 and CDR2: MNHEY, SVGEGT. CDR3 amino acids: CASSYSSRPNTEAFF. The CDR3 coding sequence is TGTGCCAGCAGTTACTCGAGCAGGCCGAACACTGAAGCTTTCTTT.